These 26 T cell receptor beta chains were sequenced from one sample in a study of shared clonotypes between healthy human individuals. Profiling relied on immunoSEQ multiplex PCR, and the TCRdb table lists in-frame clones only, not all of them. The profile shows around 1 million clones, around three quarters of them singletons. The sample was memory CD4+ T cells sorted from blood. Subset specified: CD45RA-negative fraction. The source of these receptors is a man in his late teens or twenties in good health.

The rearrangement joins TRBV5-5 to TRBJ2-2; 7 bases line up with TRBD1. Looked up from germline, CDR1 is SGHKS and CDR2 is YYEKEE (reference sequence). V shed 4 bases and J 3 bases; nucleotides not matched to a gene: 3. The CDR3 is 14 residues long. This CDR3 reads CASSQGQHTGELFF. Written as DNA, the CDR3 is TGTGCCAGCAGCCAGGGACAGCACACCGGGGAGCTGTTTTTT.

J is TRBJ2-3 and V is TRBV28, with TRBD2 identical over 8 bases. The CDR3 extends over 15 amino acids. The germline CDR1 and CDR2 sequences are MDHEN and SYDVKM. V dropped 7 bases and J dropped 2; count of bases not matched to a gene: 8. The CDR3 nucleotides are TGTGCCAGCAATAGCGCGGGGGGAAACACAGATACGCAGTATTTT. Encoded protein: CASNSAGGNTDTQYF. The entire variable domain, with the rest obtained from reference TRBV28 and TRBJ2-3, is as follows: DVKVTQSSRYLVKRTGEKVFLECVQDMDHENMFWYRQDPGLGLRLIYFSYDVKMKEKGDIPEGYSVSREKKERFSLILESASTNQTSMYLCASNSAGGNTDTQYFGPGTRLTVL.

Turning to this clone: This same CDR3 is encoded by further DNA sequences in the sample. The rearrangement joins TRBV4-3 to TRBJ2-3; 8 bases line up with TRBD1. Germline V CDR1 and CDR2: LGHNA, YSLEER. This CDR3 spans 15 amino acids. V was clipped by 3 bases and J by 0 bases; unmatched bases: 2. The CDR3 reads CASSQGTGSTDTQYF. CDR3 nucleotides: TGCGCCAGCAGCCAGGGGACAGGTAGCACAGATACGCAGTATTTT.

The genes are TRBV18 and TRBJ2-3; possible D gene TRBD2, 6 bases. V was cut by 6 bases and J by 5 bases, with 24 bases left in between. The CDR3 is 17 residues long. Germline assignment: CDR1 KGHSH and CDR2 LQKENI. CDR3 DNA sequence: TGTGCCAGCTCCCCTATCCGACCTAGCGAGAGGGGAGATACGCAGTATTTT. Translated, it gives CASSPIRPSERGDTQYF.

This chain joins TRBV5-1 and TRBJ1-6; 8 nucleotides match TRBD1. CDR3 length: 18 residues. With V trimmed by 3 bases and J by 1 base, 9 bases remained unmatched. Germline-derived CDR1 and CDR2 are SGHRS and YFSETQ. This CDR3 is CASSYKQGGISYNSPLHF. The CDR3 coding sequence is TGCGCCAGCAGCTACAAACAGGGGGGAATTTCCTATAATTCACCCCTCCACTTT. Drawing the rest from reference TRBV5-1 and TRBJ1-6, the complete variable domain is KAGVTQTPRYLIKTRGQQVTLSCSPISGHRSVSWYQQTPGQGLQFLFEYFSETQRNKGNFPGRFSGRQFSNSRSEMNVSTLELGDSALYLCASSYKQGGISYNSPLHFGNGTRLTVT.

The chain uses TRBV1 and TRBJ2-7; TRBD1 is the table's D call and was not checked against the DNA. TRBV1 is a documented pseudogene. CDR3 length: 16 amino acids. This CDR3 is CTSSQERRRISYEQYF. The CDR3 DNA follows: TGCACCAGCAGCCAAGAGAGACGCAGGATTTCCTACGAGCAGTACTTC.

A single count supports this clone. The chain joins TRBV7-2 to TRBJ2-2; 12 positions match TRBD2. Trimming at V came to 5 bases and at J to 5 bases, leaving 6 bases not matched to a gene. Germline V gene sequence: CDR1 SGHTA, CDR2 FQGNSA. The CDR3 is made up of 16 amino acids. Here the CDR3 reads CASSVTLAGGTGELFF. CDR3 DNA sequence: TGTGCCAGCAGCGTAACACTAGCGGGAGGAACCGGGGAGCTGTTTTTT.

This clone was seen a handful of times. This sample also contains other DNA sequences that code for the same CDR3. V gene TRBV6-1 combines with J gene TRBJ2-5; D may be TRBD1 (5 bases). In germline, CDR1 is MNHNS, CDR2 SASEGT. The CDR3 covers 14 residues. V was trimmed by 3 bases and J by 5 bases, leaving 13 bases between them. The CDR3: CASSDGQGRETQYF. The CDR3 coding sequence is TGTGCCAGCAGTGATGGGCAGGGCAGGGAGACCCAGTACTTC.

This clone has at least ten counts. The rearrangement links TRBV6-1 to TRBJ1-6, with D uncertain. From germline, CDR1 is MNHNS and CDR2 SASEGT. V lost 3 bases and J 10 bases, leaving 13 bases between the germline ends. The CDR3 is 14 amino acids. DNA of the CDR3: TGTGCCAGCAGTGACGGGCGGCCAATATCACCCCTCCACTTT. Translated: CASSDGRPISPLHF.

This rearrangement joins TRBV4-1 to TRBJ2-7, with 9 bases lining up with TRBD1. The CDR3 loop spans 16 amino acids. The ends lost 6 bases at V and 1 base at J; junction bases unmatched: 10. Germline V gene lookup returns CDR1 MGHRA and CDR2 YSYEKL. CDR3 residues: CASSRLPGQGSYEQYF. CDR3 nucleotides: TGCGCCAGCAGTCGACTACCGGGACAGGGTTCCTACGAGCAGTACTTC.

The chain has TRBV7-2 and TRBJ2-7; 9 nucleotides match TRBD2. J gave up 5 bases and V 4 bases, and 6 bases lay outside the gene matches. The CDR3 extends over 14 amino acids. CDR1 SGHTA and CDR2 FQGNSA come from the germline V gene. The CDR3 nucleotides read TGTGCCAGCAGCTCCTCAAGGACTAGCGACGAGCAGTACTTC. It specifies CASSSSRTSDEQYF.

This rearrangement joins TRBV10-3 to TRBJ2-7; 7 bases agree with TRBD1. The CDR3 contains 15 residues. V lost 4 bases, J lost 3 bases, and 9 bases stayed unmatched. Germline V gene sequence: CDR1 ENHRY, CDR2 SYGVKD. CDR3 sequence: CAISGGPGTDYEQYF. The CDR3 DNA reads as TGTGCCATCAGTGGGGGTCCTGGGACAGACTACGAGCAGTACTTC.

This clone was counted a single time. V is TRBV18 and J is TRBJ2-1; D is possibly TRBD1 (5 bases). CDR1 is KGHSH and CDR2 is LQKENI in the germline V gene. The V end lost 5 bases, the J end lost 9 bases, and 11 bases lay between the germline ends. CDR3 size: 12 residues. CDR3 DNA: TGTGCCAGCTCATCAAACCAGGGTGAGCAGTTCTTC. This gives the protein CASSSNQGEQFF.

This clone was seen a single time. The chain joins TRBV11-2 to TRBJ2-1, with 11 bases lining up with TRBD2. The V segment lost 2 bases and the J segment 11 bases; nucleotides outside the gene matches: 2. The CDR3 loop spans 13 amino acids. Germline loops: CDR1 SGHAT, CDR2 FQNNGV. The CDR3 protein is CASSLLAGGQQFF. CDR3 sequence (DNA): TGTGCCAGCAGCTTACTAGCGGGGGGTCAGCAGTTCTTC.

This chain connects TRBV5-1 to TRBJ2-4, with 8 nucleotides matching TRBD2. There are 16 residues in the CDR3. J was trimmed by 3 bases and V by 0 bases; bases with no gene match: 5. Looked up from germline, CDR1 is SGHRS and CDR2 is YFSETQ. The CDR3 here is CASSLEAGVVKNIQYF. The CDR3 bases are TGCGCCAGCAGCTTGGAAGCGGGAGTGGTCAAAAACATTCAGTACTTC.

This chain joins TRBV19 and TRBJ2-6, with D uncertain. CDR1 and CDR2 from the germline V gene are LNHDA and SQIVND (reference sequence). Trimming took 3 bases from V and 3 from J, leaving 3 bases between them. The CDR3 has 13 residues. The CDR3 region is CASSIVGANVLTF. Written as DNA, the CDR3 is TGTGCCAGTAGTATTGTTGGGGCCAACGTCCTGACTTTC.

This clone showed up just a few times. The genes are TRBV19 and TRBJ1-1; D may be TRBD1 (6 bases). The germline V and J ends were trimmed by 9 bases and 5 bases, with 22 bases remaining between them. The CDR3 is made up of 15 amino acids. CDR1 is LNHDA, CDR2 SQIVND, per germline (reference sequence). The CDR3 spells CASTVLKGGRTEAFF. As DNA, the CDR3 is TGTGCCAGCACGGTTCTGAAGGGGGGGAGGACTGAAGCTTTCTTT.

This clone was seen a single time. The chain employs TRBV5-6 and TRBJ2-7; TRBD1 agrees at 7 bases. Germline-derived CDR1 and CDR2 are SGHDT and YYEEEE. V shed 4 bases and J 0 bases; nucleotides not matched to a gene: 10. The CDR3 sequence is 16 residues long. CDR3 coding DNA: TGTGCCAGCAGCCCGGATGGGTCAGGGGGCTCCTACGAGCAGTACTTC. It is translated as CASSPDGSGGSYEQYF.

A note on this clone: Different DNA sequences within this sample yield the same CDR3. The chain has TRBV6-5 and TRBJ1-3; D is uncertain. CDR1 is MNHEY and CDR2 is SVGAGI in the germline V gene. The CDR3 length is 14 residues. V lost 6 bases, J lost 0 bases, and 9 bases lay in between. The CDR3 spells CASSTGTSGNTIYF. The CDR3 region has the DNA TGTGCCAGCAGCACGGGCACCTCTGGAAACACCATATATTTT.

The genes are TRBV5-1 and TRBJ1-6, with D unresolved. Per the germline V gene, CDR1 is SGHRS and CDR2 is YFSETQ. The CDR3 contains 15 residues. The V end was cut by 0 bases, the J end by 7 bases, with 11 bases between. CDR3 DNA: TGCGCCAGCAGCTTGGACGGGCCCTGGAATTCACCCCTCCACTTT. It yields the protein CASSLDGPWNSPLHF.

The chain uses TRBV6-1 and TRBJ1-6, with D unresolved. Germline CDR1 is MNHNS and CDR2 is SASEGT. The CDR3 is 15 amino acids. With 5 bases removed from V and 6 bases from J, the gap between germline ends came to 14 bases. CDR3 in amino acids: CASSSLVAINSPLHF. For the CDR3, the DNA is TGTGCCAGCAGTTCGTTAGTAGCAATTAATTCACCCCTCCACTTT.

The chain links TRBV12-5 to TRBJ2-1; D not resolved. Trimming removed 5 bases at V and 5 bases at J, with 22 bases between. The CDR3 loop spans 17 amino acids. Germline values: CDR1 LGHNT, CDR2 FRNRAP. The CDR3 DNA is TGTGCTAGTGGTCTAGGTCGTTCGGGCACCAGAAACAATGAGCAGTTCTTC. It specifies CASGLGRSGTRNNEQFF. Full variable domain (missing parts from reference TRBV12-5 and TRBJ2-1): DARVTQTPRHKVTEMGQEVTMRCQPILGHNTVFWYRQTMMQGLELLAYFRNRAPLDDSGMPKDRFSAEMPDATLATLKIQPSEPRDSAVYFCASGLGRSGTRNNEQFFGPGTRLTVL.

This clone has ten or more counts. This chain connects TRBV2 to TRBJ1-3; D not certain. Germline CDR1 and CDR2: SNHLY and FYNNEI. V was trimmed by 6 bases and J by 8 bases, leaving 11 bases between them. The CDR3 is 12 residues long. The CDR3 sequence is CASSQGWDTIYF. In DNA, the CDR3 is TGTGCCAGCAGCCAAGGGTGGGACACCATATATTTT.

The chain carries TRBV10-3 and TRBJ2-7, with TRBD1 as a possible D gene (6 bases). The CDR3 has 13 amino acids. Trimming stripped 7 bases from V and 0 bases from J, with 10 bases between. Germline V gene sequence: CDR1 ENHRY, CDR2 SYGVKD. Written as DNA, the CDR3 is TGTGCCATCACCCGGGACAACTCCTACGAGCAGTACTTC. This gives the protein CAITRDNSYEQYF.

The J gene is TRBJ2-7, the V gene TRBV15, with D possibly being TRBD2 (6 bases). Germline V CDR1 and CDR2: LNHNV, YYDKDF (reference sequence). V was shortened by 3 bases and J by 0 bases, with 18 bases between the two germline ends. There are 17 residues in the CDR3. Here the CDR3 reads CATSRGDLKDGSYEQYF. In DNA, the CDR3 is TGTGCCACCAGCAGGGGGGACTTGAAGGACGGCTCCTACGAGCAGTACTTC.

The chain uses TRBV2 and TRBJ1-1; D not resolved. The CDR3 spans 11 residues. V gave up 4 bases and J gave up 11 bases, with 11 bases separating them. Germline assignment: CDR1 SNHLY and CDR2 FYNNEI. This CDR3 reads CASSVEWKAFF. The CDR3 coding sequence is TGTGCCAGCAGTGTGGAGTGGAAGGCTTTCTTT.